What follows describes a single TCR beta chain. This clone's antigen is unknown. The sample holds no much larger clone one base away, and base qualities are not on file. These data are taken from a study of blood T cell repertoires in COVID-19 (TCRdb year 2020). In the study overall: The collaborator samples originated in the United States, Italy and Spain and spanned the acute and convalescent phases of COVID-19. The material from the prospective study consisted of cDNA or gDNA derived from T cells, B-cell-depleted T cells, or PBMCs. HLA class I and class II types, where available, came from metadata supplied by the sample provider rather than from assay-based typing. The repertoires were made available in a free public database intended to serve as a resource for research on the immune response to SARS-CoV-2. Samples were obtained from the ongoing ImmuneRACE study (first 160 participants) and from 1,000 to 1,500 subjects provided by 6 global collaborators. A de-identified subject ID, COVID-19 status, age in years and sex were almost always included in the sample metadata. The dataset comprised deeply sampled blood TCRbeta repertoires from subjects exposed to, actively infected with, or recovered from COVID-19. On the study overall, not on this receptor specifically: The quantity of clinical and demographic metadata differed by source and by participant and was supplied without curation.

TCRbeta CDR3 regions were amplified from genomic DNA using the immunoSEQ Assay, a bias-controlled multiplex PCR. In the authors' own workflow: Within the assay, amplification of reference gene primers was used to estimate how many nucleated cells each sample contained. To quantify the absolute abundance of each unique TCRbeta CDR3 rearrangement, sequence reads were collapsed and filtered. Productive Simpson clonality was computed per sample as the square root of Simpson's diversity index over productive rearrangements. The table comes from immuneACCESS by way of TCRdb, which keeps in-frame sequences with V and J called. Part of the clones is missing from these tables; in studies checked, under half for an unresolved V gene and the rest for unknown reasons. V, J and clone size were drawn from that table, and D and trimming were deduced from the DNA. The sample yields roughly 260,000 clones; approximately 89% were counted once. The leading ten clones occupy around a tenth of the sample.

The CDR3 contains 14 residues, cysteine and phenylalanine counted. The read is trimmed to its CDR3 DNA, 42 bases read in frame from base 1. V is reduced by 5 bases and J by 1 base, leaving a spacing of 11 bases between them. The CDR1 and CDR2 encoded by the germline V gene are LGHNA and YNFKEQ. Samples from volunteer blood donors who had recovered from COVID-19 were contributed by a second Seattle source. Collaborating institutions collected whole blood in K2EDTA tubes following their own protocols. For TCRbeta analysis, collaborator samples were shipped as frozen whole blood, as isolated PBMCs, or as DNA extracted from either sample type.

The TCR was taken from a man aged 35 to 55 who had recovered from COVID-19. The sequencing input was peripheral blood. The chain was built from TRBV4-2 and TRBJ1-1; a confident D gene designation cannot be given. The CDR3: CASSLLTGNTEAFF. The nucleotide sequence is TGTGCCAGCAGCTTGTTAACGGGGAACACTGAAGCTTTCTTT.